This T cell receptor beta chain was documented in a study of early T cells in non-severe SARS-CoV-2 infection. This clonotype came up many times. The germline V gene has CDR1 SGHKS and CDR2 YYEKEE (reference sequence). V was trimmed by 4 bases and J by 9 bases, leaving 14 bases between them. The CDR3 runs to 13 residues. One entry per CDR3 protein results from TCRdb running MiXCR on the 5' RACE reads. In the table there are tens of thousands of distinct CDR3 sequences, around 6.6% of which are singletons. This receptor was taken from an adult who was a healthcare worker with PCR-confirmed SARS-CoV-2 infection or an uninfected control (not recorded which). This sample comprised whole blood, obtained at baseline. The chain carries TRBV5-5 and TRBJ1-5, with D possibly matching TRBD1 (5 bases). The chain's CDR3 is CASSVGVWGPQHF. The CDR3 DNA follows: TGTGCCAGCAGCGTAGGGGTGTGGGGGCCCCAGCATTTT.